A selection of T cell receptor beta chains follows, all from one sample in a study of T cells in Graves' hyperthyroidism and ophthalmopathy. TCRdb reprocessed the multiplex PCR reads with MiXCR, giving one entry per CDR3 protein. This repertoire shows some 510,000 distinct CDR3 sequences, around 20% found once; its top ten account for 26%. Sequencing input: blood. These receptors were collected from a man aged 18 to 30 with Graves' hyperthyroidism. The CDR3 runs from the conserved cysteine through the conserved F or W. Each record gives: CDR3 DNA, CDR3 protein, clone size, J gene, V gene, D gene. The D gene is left open where the match is weak. Rows may omit the clone size; those that give it use once, few, many or a size class.

DNA: TGCGCCAGCAGCCGCGGGGGAGACGGAGAGACCCAGTACTTC
CDR3: CASSRGGDGETQYF
size: many
J: TRBJ2-5
V: TRBV4-1
D: TRBD2

DNA: TGTGCCAGCAGCCCCGGACAGGCCCAAGAGACCCAGTACTTC
CDR3: CASSPGQAQETQYF
size: few
J: TRBJ2-5
V: TRBV11-3
D: TRBD1

DNA: TGCGCCAGCAGCTTGAGGGGACACTTCTATGGCTACACCTTC
CDR3: CASSLRGHFYGYTF
size: NA
J: TRBJ1-2
V: TRBV5-1
D: NA

DNA: TGTGCCAGCAGCTTTATAGATGGCTACACCTTC
CDR3: CASSFIDGYTF
size: many
J: TRBJ1-2
V: TRBV7-2
D: NA

DNA: TGTGCCAGCAGTTACTGGCGGGAAACTGGGGCCAACGTCCTGACTTTC
CDR3: CASSYWRETGANVLTF
size: many
J: TRBJ2-6
V: TRBV6-5
D: NA

DNA: TGTGCCAGTAGTATCATGAACGGGAACACTGAAGCTTTCTTT
CDR3: CASSIMNGNTEAFF
size: NA
J: TRBJ1-1
V: TRBV19
D: NA

DNA: TGTGCCAGCAGGAAAGGGCGGGGTAGGGGATACGAGCAGTACTTC
CDR3: CASRKGRGRGYEQYF
size: once
J: TRBJ2-7
V: TRBV12-3/TRBV12-4
D: NA

DNA: TGTGCCAGCAGGGTGGACAATTCACCCCTCCACTTT
CDR3: CASRVDNSPLHF
size: few
J: TRBJ1-6
V: TRBV12-3/TRBV12-4
D: NA

DNA: TGCAGTGCACCTAAGGGACAGCGAACAACTGAAGCTTTCTTT
CDR3: CSAPKGQRTTEAFF
size: many
J: TRBJ1-1
V: TRBV20-1
D: TRBD1

DNA: TGTGCTAGTGGAACCGGGACTCCACAGTACTTC
CDR3: CASGTGTPQYF
size: many
J: TRBJ2-4
V: TRBV12-5
D: NA

DNA: TGTGCCAGCAGTTCTTATATCTTCTGGACCGATAGCTCTGGAAACACCATATATTTT
CDR3: CASSSYIFWTDSSGNTIYF
size: NA
J: TRBJ1-3
V: TRBV28
D: NA

DNA: TGTGCCAGCAGCGCGACAGGGTGGATCCCTGAGACCCAGTACTTC
CDR3: CASSATGWIPETQYF
size: few
J: TRBJ2-5
V: TRBV9
D: TRBD1

DNA: TGTGCCAGCAGTTTATCCGAACAGGGTCGAGGCACTGAAGCTTTCTTT
CDR3: CASSLSEQGRGTEAFF
size: few
J: TRBJ1-1
V: TRBV28
D: NA

DNA: TGTGCCAGCAGCTTAGCGGGTCAGCTCTATGAGCAGTTCTTC
CDR3: CASSLAGQLYEQFF
size: few
J: TRBJ2-1
V: TRBV7-6
D: NA

DNA: TGCGCCAGCAGCCAAGGTGGGGACCACTCCTACGAGCAGTACTTC
CDR3: CASSQGGDHSYEQYF
size: NA
J: TRBJ2-7
V: TRBV4-1
D: NA

DNA: TGTGCCAGCAGCCCGGTGGGGGGGGCCGGCTTCTACGAGCAGTACTTC
CDR3: CASSPVGGAGFYEQYF
size: few
J: TRBJ2-7
V: TRBV5-5
D: NA

DNA: TGTGCCACCAAACCACGGGGACAGGGCGAGGATACGCAGTATTTT
CDR3: CATKPRGQGEDTQYF
size: NA
J: TRBJ2-3
V: TRBV15
D: TRBD1

DNA: TGTGCCAGCGCAGCTACCTACGAGCAGTACTTC
CDR3: CASAATYEQYF
size: many
J: TRBJ2-7
V: TRBV6-2/TRBV6-3
D: NA

DNA: TGTGCCAGCAGTCGGGACAGGGGACGGGCCGGGGAGCTGTTTTTT
CDR3: CASSRDRGRAGELFF
size: many
J: TRBJ2-2
V: TRBV6-1
D: TRBD1

DNA: TGCGCCAGCAGCTTCCAGGGGGCAGGGGATACGCAGTATTTT
CDR3: CASSFQGAGDTQYF
size: NA
J: TRBJ2-3
V: TRBV5-1
D: TRBD1

DNA: TGTGCCAGCAGTTACTGGGACAGGGCCGTAGGATACACCGGGGAGCTGTTTTTT
CDR3: CASSYWDRAVGYTGELFF
size: few
J: TRBJ2-2
V: TRBV6-2/TRBV6-3
D: TRBD1

DNA: TGTGCCAGCAGTTATGGCAGCCTTGGCTACACCTTC
CDR3: CASSYGSLGYTF
size: many
J: TRBJ1-2
V: TRBV12-3/TRBV12-4
D: NA

DNA: TGTGCCAGCACCATCCGGGACAGTACTGGAAACACCATATATTTT
CDR3: CASTIRDSTGNTIYF
size: many
J: TRBJ1-3
V: TRBV27
D: TRBD1

DNA: TGTGCCAGCAGTTCTCTGACTGTAAACTATGGCTACACCTTC
CDR3: CASSSLTVNYGYTF
size: NA
J: TRBJ1-2
V: TRBV6-5
D: NA

DNA: TGTGCCAGCAGTATTAGACAGGGCACTGAAGCTTTCTTT
CDR3: CASSIRQGTEAFF
size: many
J: TRBJ1-1
V: TRBV12-3/TRBV12-4
D: TRBD1

DNA: TGTGCCAGCAGCCGACTAGCGGGCGAGAACACCGGGGAGCTGTTTTTT
CDR3: CASSRLAGENTGELFF
size: many
J: TRBJ2-2
V: TRBV4-2
D: TRBD2

DNA: TGTGCCAGCGGCCAGACAGGCGAATCCTACGAGCAGTACTTC
CDR3: CASGQTGESYEQYF
size: NA
J: TRBJ2-7
V: TRBV27
D: NA

DNA: TGTGCCAGCGGCCGCTGGGACGGAGGGTCAGGTCAGCCCCAGCATTTT
CDR3: CASGRWDGGSGQPQHF
size: many
J: TRBJ1-5
V: TRBV6-1
D: NA

DNA: TGTGCCAGTAGTCCGGACGGGGGGCGCAATCAGCCCCAGCATTTT
CDR3: CASSPDGGRNQPQHF
size: many
J: TRBJ1-5
V: TRBV19
D: NA

DNA: TGTGCCAGTAGTGACAGGGGGCTGGACACTGAAGCTTTCTTT
CDR3: CASSDRGLDTEAFF
size: many
J: TRBJ1-1
V: TRBV19
D: TRBD1

DNA: TGTGCCAGCAGTTTAGGGATGGTGGGAACTGAAGCTTTCTTT
CDR3: CASSLGMVGTEAFF
size: many
J: TRBJ1-1
V: TRBV28
D: NA

DNA: TGTGCCAGCAGCCGAAGCGGAAGACAGGACGACATTCAGTACTTC
CDR3: CASSRSGRQDDIQYF
size: many
J: TRBJ2-4
V: TRBV6-1
D: NA

DNA: TGTGCCAGCAGCTTTCCGAAAAGAAGGCCTCCCCCGGAGGGCTACACCTTC
CDR3: CASSFPKRRPPPEGYTF
size: many
J: TRBJ1-2
V: TRBV11-2
D: NA

DNA: TGTGCCAGCAGCTCCCGCCCCTCGACAGGGGCCTCCAGATACGAGCAGTACTTC
CDR3: CASSSRPSTGASRYEQYF
size: many
J: TRBJ2-7
V: TRBV5-6
D: TRBD1

DNA: TGTGCCAGCAGTTACCGGGCCGGGAGGGCCTACGAGCAGTACTTC
CDR3: CASSYRAGRAYEQYF
size: many
J: TRBJ2-7
V: TRBV6-5
D: TRBD2

DNA: TGTGCCAGCTCCCTCGGGTTCGCCGGGGAGCTGTTTTTT
CDR3: CASSLGFAGELFF
size: many
J: TRBJ2-2
V: TRBV6-2/TRBV6-3
D: NA

DNA: TGTGCCAGCAGCCCTGGCCAGGTCTTCTATGGCTACACCTTC
CDR3: CASSPGQVFYGYTF
size: NA
J: TRBJ1-2
V: TRBV28
D: NA